Below, 4 T cell receptor beta chains from the same sample are listed, as sequenced in a study of identical twins. Using its own MiXCR run on the 5' RACE reads, TCRdb lists one record per CDR3 protein. The data show 1.5 million or so distinct CDR3 sequences, about 32% seen once. Sequencing was performed on cord blood. These receptors originate from a newborn girl in good health.

The J gene is TRBJ2-7, the V gene TRBV30; 7 bases map to TRBD1. Per the germline V gene, CDR1 is GTSNPN and CDR2 is SVGIG (reference sequence). V lost 5 bases and J lost 2; bases outside the gene matches: 0. The CDR3 contains 11 residues. The CDR3 DNA reads TGTGCCTGGGACAGGGCCTACGAGCAGTACTTC. This encodes CAWDRAYEQYF.

This chain links TRBV2 with TRBJ1-1; possibly TRBD1 for D (6 bases). Germline lookup yields CDR1 SNHLY and CDR2 FYNNEI. V dropped 6 bases and J dropped 4 bases, with 15 bases sitting between them. The CDR3 extends over 14 amino acids. The CDR3 DNA reads TGTGCCAGCAGAATACAGGGAGGAAGCACTGAAGCTTTCTTT. It specifies CASRIQGGSTEAFF.

A few counts support this clonotype. This sequence joins TRBV27 and TRBJ1-1; D gene uncertain. The CDR3 has 13 amino acids. V lost 5 bases and J lost 4, with 11 bases in between. Germline values: CDR1 MNHEY, CDR2 SMNVEV (reference sequence). CDR3 loop: CASSEGVGTEAFF. The DNA of the CDR3 is TGTGCCAGCAGTGAGGGCGTGGGCACTGAAGCTTTCTTT.

The chain joins TRBV29-1 to TRBJ2-1; 7 bases match TRBD2. The trim removed 3 bases at V and 3 bases at J, leaving 5 bases unmatched. There are 14 residues in the CDR3. Germline V CDR1 and CDR2: SQVTM, ANQGSEA. The CDR3 DNA is TGCAGCGTTGAGGGGGAGGGGCTCTACAATGAGCAGTTCTTC. Protein product: CSVEGEGLYNEQFF.